This T cell receptor beta chain was profiled in a study of blood T cell repertoires in COVID-19. About the study: The study drew acute and convalescent COVID-19 samples from the United States, Italy and Spain. Sources were T cells, B-cell-depleted T cells, or PBMCs; the material itself was cDNA or gDNA.

Original data processing: Nucleated cell number was recorded as an estimate derived from reference gene primer amplification. Sequencing was performed with immunoSEQ multiplex PCR; in TCRdb, only in-frame clones are kept and a portion is missing. Clone size and V and J calls were adopted from that table, with D and trimming inferred from the DNA. The profile covers about 86,000 clones, with around four fifths appearing a single time and approximately 10% taken by the ten largest. Germline assignment: CDR1 SGDLS and CDR2 YYNGEE. Trimming at V came to 4 bases and at J to 3 bases, leaving 4 bases not matched to a gene. CDR3 length: 16 amino acids. This clone was seen a handful of times.

The sequence derives from a man between 65 and 85 years old with acute or convalescent COVID-19. Sequenced: peripheral blood. The chain is built from TRBV9 and TRBJ2-1; 13 nucleotides match TRBD2. In DNA, the CDR3 is TGTGCCAGCAGCCCGCGGACTAGCGGGGGCTACAATGAGCAGTTCTTC. Translated: CASSPRTSGGYNEQFF. Supplemented by reference TRBV9 and TRBJ2-1, the full variable domain reads DSGVTQTPKHLITATGQRVTLRCSPRSGDLSVYWYQQSLDQGLQFLIQYYNGEERAKGNILERFSAQQFPDLHSELNLSSLELGDSALYFCASSPRTSGGYNEQFFGPGTRLTVL.